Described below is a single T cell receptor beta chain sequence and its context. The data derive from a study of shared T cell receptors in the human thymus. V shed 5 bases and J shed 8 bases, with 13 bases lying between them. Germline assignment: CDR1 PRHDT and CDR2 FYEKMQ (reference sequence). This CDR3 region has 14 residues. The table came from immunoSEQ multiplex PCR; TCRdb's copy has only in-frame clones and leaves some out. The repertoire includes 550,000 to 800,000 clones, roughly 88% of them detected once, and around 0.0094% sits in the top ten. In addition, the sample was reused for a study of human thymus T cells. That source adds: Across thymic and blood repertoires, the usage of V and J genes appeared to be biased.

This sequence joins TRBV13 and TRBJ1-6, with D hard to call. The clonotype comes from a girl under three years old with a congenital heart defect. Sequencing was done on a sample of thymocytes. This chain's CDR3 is CASSDRGPDSPLHF. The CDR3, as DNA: TGTGCCAGCAGCGATAGAGGGCCCGATTCACCCCTCCACTTT.